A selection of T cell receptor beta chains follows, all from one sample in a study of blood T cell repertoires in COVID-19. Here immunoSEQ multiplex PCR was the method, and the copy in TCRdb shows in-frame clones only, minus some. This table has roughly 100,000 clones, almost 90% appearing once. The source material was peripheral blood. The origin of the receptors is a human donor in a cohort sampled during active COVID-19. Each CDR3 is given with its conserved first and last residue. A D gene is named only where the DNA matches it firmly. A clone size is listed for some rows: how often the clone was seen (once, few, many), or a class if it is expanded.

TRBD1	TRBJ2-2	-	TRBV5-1	TGCGCCAGCAGCCCTTGGGCAGGGGGAAACGACGGGGAGCTGTTTTTT	CASSPWAGGNDGELFF
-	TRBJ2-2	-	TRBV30	TGTGCCTGGAGTCGGGTAGCAGGGGAGCTGTTTTTT	CAWSRVAGELFF
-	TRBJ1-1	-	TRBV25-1	TGTGCCAGCAGTGATAACCGGGGGGGGAACACTGAAGCTTTCTTT	CASSDNRGGNTEAFF
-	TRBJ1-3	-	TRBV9	TGTGCCAGCAGCGGTGGGAACAGGGTTGGAGGAAACACCATATATTTT	CASSGGNRVGGNTIYF
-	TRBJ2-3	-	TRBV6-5	TGTGCCAGCCGGGTTCCATCCGGAAGCACAGATACGCAGTATTTT	CASRVPSGSTDTQYF
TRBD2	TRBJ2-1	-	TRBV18	TGTGCCAGCTCACCCCTACTAGCGGGAGTTTCCTACAATGAGCAGTTCTTC	CASSPLLAGVSYNEQFF
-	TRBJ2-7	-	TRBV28	TGTGCCAGCAGTTTAATTGGCCTGCCCTACGAGCAGTACTTC	CASSLIGLPYEQYF
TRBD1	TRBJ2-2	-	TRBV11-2	TGTGCCAGCAGCGGAAGGACAGGGGACGCCGGGGAGCTGTTTTTT	CASSGRTGDAGELFF
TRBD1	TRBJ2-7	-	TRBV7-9	TGTGCCAGCAGCAGCCCGGCTCGGGCAGGGGGCTTATACGAGCAGTACTTC	CASSSPARAGGLYEQYF
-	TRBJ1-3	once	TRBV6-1	TGTGCCAGCAGTGAAGCAGGTACCAGGAACACCATATATTTT	CASSEAGTRNTIYF
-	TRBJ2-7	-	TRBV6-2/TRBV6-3	TGTGCCAGCAGTTACTGGGTACAGCCAATGAAGCAGTACTTC	CASSYWVQPMKQYF
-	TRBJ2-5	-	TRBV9	TGTGCCAGCAGCGTGGGACTTTCCCAAGAGACCCAGTACTTC	CASSVGLSQETQYF
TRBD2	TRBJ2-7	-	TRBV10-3	TGTGCCATCAGTGGGGTAGCGGGAGGAACCTACGAGCAGTACTTC	CAISGVAGGTYEQYF
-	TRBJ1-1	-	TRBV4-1	TGCGCCAGCAGCCGAAGGGAGCCAGAAATGAACACTGAAGCTTTCTTT	CASSRREPEMNTEAFF